This is a list of T cell receptor beta chains from one sample in a study of T cell changes during pregnancy in multiple sclerosis. Repertoires were generated with immunoSEQ multiplex PCR, while TCRdb's copy carries only in-frame clones and drops some. Of about 59,000 clones in the sample, approximately 94% were seen once. The material sequenced was CD8+ T cells from peripheral blood mononuclear cells, taken after pregnancy. The receptors derive from a female donor with multiple sclerosis, enrolled in a pregnancy study. Both conserved end residues are part of each CDR3. Each record gives: J gene, D gene, clone size, V gene, CDR3 protein, CDR3 DNA. The D gene is left open where the match is weak. Size is omitted from some rows. Given values are once, few, many or a class for expanded clones.

>TRBJ2-1|TRBD2|few|TRBV19
CASSRGGSIGDEQFF
TGTGCCAGTAGCCGCGGCGGGAGTATTGGCGATGAGCAGTTCTTC
>TRBJ1-1|.|.|TRBV5-1
CASSPDRLNTEAFF
TGCGCCAGCAGCCCAGACAGATTGAACACTGAAGCTTTCTTT
>TRBJ2-5|.|.|TRBV29-1
CSVEDRRQARETQYF
TGCAGCGTTGAAGATAGGAGGCAAGCGAGGGAGACCCAGTACTTC
>TRBJ2-7|TRBD1|.|TRBV27
CASSLSGTGTYEQYF
TGTGCCAGCAGTTTATCCGGGACAGGGACCTACGAGCAGTACTTC
>TRBJ2-7|.|.|TRBV29-1
CSVEGQGTEQYF
TGCAGCGTTGAAGGTCAGGGCACCGAGCAGTACTTC
>TRBJ2-7|TRBD1|.|TRBV4-3
CASSQDPGQGRYEQYF
TGCGCCAGCAGCCAAGATCCGGGACAGGGCCGTTACGAGCAGTACTTC
>TRBJ2-1|.|.|TRBV9
CASSALGLAGDEQFF
TGTGCCAGCAGCGCCCTCGGTCTTGCCGGGGATGAGCAGTTCTTC
>TRBJ2-2|TRBD1|.|TRBV2
CAIRGQGATGELFF
TGCGCAATCAGAGGACAGGGGGCCACCGGGGAGCTGTTTTTT
>TRBJ1-5|TRBD1|.|TRBV7-9
CASSAEGQGNNQPQHF
TGTGCCAGCAGCGCAGAGGGACAGGGGAACAATCAGCCCCAGCATTTT
>TRBJ2-1|TRBD2|.|TRBV19
CASSTTSGYNEQFF
TGTGCCAGTAGTACAACTAGCGGCTACAATGAGCAGTTCTTC
>TRBJ1-5|.|.|TRBV27
CASSPRGFSNQPQHF
TGTGCCAGCAGCCCCAGGGGCTTTAGCAATCAGCCCCAGCATTTT
>TRBJ1-4|.|.|TRBV5-1
CASSLGTTGVNEKLFF
TGCGCCAGCAGCTTGGGGACGACGGGGGTTAATGAAAAACTGTTTTTT
>TRBJ2-7|TRBD2|.|TRBV7-9
CASSLVVNLFGGYEQYF
TGTGCCAGCAGCTTAGTAGTGAACCTCTTCGGGGGGTACGAGCAGTACTTC
>TRBJ2-1|.|.|TRBV5-1
CASSLGGGTGNEQFF
TGCGCCAGCAGCCTGGGGGGCGGGACGGGGAATGAGCAGTTCTTC
>TRBJ1-4|.|.|TRBV19
CASSAQGNEKLFF
TGTGCCAGTAGTGCACAGGGAAATGAAAAACTGTTTTTT
>TRBJ1-1|TRBD1|.|TRBV28
CASSFGQGVVNTEAFF
TGTGCCAGCAGTTTCGGACAGGGGGTCGTAAACACTGAAGCTTTCTTT
>TRBJ2-1|TRBD2|.|TRBV7-2
CASSLRTSALHHNEQFF
TGTGCCAGCAGCTTAAGGACTAGCGCCCTCCACCACAATGAGCAGTTCTTC
>TRBJ1-1|TRBD1|.|TRBV23-1
CASSSTGHMNTEAFF
TGCGCCAGCAGCTCGACAGGGCACATGAACACTGAAGCTTTCTTT
>TRBJ2-7|.|.|TRBV4-3
CASSQDYGQGYEQYF
TGCGCCAGCAGCCAAGATTATGGACAAGGCTACGAGCAGTACTTC
>TRBJ1-1|TRBD1|.|TRBV5-4
CATMGQGISEAFF
TGTGCCACCATGGGACAGGGAATTTCTGAAGCTTTCTTT
>TRBJ2-7|TRBD2|.|TRBV18
CASSPSTRSGEYAQYF
TGTGCCAGCTCACCTTCCACGAGGAGCGGGGAGTACGCGCAGTACTTC
>TRBJ1-2|.|.|TRBV5-4
CASSFRQVNYGYTF
TGTGCCAGCAGCTTCCGACAGGTCAACTATGGCTACACCTTC
>TRBJ2-3|TRBD2|.|TRBV28
CASSLGLAGATDTQYF
TGTGCCAGCAGTTTGGGACTAGCGGGAGCAACAGATACGCAGTATTTT
>TRBJ2-7|TRBD1|.|TRBV6-1
CASSDWTGSYEQYF
TGTGCCAGCAGTGATTGGACAGGGTCCTACGAGCAGTACTTC
>TRBJ1-2|.|.|TRBV19
CASSSPLGPYGYTF
TGTGCCAGTAGTTCCCCTCTTGGGCCCTATGGCTACACCTTC
>TRBJ1-1|TRBD1|.|TRBV7-8
CASRGTGGTEAFF
TGTGCCAGCCGGGGGACAGGGGGGACTGAAGCTTTCTTT
>TRBJ2-7|.|.|TRBV27
CASSLGVYYEQYF
TGTGCCAGCAGTTTAGGAGTATACTACGAGCAGTACTTC
>TRBJ1-1|.|.|TRBV6-1
CAAGDRMNTEAFF
TGTGCCGCAGGGGACCGAATGAACACTGAAGCTTTCTTT
>TRBJ2-6|.|.|TRBV7-9
CASSFKAGDPSGANVLTF
TGTGCCAGCAGCTTTAAGGCAGGGGACCCCTCTGGGGCCAACGTCCTGACTTTC
>TRBJ2-7|.|.|TRBV4-1
CASSQALSSSYEQYF
TGCGCCAGCAGCCAAGCGCTTAGTAGCTCCTACGAGCAGTACTTC
>TRBJ1-5|.|.|TRBV7-8
CASSRSGDQPQHF
TGTGCCAGCAGCAGATCGGGGGACCAGCCCCAGCATTTT
>TRBJ1-1|.|.|TRBV30
CAWSVQINTEAFF
TGTGCCTGGAGTGTACAGATAAACACTGAAGCTTTCTTT
>TRBJ2-7|.|many|TRBV28
CASSRDSYEQYF
TGTGCCAGCAGCAGGGACTCCTACGAGCAGTACTTC
>TRBJ2-3|TRBD2|.|TRBV2
CASSESFLAGGPDTQYF
TGTGCCAGCAGTGAATCATTCCTAGCGGGAGGCCCCGATACGCAGTATTTT
>TRBJ2-5|.|.|TRBV28
CASSLLPQAETQYF
TGTGCCAGCAGTTTATTACCCCAAGCAGAGACCCAGTACTTC
>TRBJ2-1|TRBD2|.|TRBV7-9
CASSKKRTSGSKYEQFF
TGTGCCAGCAGCAAGAAAAGGACTAGCGGGAGTAAGTATGAGCAGTTCTTC
>TRBJ2-2|TRBD1|.|TRBV27
CASSLGDRYTGELFF
TGTGCCAGCAGTTTAGGGGACAGATACACCGGGGAGCTGTTTTTT
>TRBJ1-1|.|.|TRBV7-8
CASSLGGAAEAFF
TGTGCCAGCAGCTTGGGGGGGGCCGCTGAAGCTTTCTTT
>TRBJ2-3|.|.|TRBV6-4
CASSGLGRTDTQYF
TGTGCCAGCAGTGGCCTGGGGCGCACAGATACGCAGTATTTT
>TRBJ2-7|.|once|TRBV12-1
CASSSRDWPLEQYF
TGTGCCAGCAGCTCCCGGGACTGGCCCCTCGAGCAGTACTTC
>TRBJ1-2|TRBD1|.|TRBV19
CASSETGGANGYTF
TGTGCCAGTAGTGAGACAGGGGGCGCGAATGGCTACACCTTC
>TRBJ1-1|TRBD1|.|TRBV28
CASSSIRQGAWDTEAFF
TGTGCCAGCAGTTCGATAAGACAGGGGGCATGGGACACTGAAGCTTTCTTT
>TRBJ2-7|.|.|TRBV6-5
CASSSDCYSASYEQYF
TGTGCCAGCAGTTCGGATTGTTATAGCGCCTCATACGAGCAGTACTTC
>TRBJ2-7|TRBD2|.|TRBV7-9
CASSRQAGAYEQYF
TGTGCCAGCAGCCGCCAAGCGGGAGCCTACGAGCAGTACTTC
>TRBJ2-5|.|.|TRBV7-9
CASSSRGGMQETQYF
TGTGCCAGCAGCTCCCGCGGCGGGATGCAAGAGACCCAGTACTTC
>TRBJ2-1|.|.|TRBV5-1
CASSPGEGLSYNEQFF
TGCGCCAGCAGTCCCGGGGAAGGTCTCTCCTACAATGAGCAGTTCTTC